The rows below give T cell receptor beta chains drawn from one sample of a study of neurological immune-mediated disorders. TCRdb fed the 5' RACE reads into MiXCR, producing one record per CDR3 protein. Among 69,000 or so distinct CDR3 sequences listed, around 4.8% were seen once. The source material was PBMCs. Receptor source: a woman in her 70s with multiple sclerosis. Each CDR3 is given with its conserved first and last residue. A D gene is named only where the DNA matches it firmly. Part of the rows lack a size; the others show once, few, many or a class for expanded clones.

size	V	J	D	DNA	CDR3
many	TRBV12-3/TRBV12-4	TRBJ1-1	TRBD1	TGTGCCAGCAGTTTGGCAGGGGGCATGAACACTGAAGCTTTCTTT	CASSLAGGMNTEAFF
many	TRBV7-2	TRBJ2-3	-	TGTGCCAGCAGCTTGAAACAAGCAGATACGCAGTATTTT	CASSLKQADTQYF
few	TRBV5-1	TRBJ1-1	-	TGCGCCAGCAGCCCGGTTACACGGGAAGTAACTGAAGCTTTCTTT	CASSPVTREVTEAFF
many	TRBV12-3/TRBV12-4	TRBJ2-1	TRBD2	TGTGCCAGCGGGGGACTAGCGGGTTCCTACGTCCCCTACAATGAGCAGTTCTTC	CASGGLAGSYVPYNEQFF
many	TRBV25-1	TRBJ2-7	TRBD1	TGTGCCAGCAGTGATATCGGACAGGGCTCCTACGAGCAGTACTTC	CASSDIGQGSYEQYF
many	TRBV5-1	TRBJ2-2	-	TGCGCCAGCAGACGGAGGAACACCGGGGAGCTGTTTTTT	CASRRRNTGELFF
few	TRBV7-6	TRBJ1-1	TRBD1	TGTGCCAGCAGCTCCTCACCGGGACAGGGGTCGAACACTGAAGCTTTCTTT	CASSSSPGQGSNTEAFF
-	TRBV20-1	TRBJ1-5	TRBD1	TGCAGTGCTAGAATCCGACAGGGAGGCAATCAGCCCCAGCATTTT	CSARIRQGGNQPQHF
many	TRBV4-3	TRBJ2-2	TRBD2	TGCGCCAGCAGCCAAGATACTAGCGCCTACACCGGGGAGCTGTTTTTT	CASSQDTSAYTGELFF
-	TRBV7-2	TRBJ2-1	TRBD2	TGTGCCAGCAGCTTAGTTGGGGCGGGAGTAACCAATGAGCAGTTCTTC	CASSLVGAGVTNEQFF
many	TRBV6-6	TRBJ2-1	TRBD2	TGTGCCAGCAGTCCAACTAGCGAAGAGCAGTTCTTC	CASSPTSEEQFF
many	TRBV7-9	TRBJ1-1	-	TGTGCCAGCAGTACGGGACGGGCTTGGGCTTTCTTT	CASSTGRAWAFF
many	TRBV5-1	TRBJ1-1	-	TGCGCCAGCAGCACCCCAACTTACACTGAAGCTTTCTTT	CASSTPTYTEAFF
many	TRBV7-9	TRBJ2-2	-	TGTGCCAGCCCCCGCGGTCGGCGCGGCACCGGGGAGCTGTTTTTT	CASPRGRRGTGELFF
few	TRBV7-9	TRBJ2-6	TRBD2	TGTGCCAGCAGCAATGGACTAGCGGGGTCTGGGGCCAACGTCCTGACTTTC	CASSNGLAGSGANVLTF
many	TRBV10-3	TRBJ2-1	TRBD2	TGTGCCATCAGTGAAGAACTAGCGGGAGCTGAGCAGTTCTTC	CAISEELAGAEQFF
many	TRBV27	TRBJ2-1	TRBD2	TGTGCCAGCAGTCCCCTAGCGGGAGCGGATGAGCAGTTCTTC	CASSPLAGADEQFF
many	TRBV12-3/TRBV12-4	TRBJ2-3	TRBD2	TGTGCCAGCAGTCCCAGACTAGCGGGCCACACAGATACGCAGTATTTT	CASSPRLAGHTDTQYF
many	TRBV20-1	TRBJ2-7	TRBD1	TGCAGTGCACCCGGACAGGGATGGACCCACGAGCAGTACTTC	CSAPGQGWTHEQYF
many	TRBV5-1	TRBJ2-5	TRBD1	TGCGCCAGCAGCTTGAAACCGACAGGGGGCCAAGAGACCCAGTACTTC	CASSLKPTGGQETQYF
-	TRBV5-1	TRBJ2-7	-	TGCGCCAGCAGCTTGTCGGGTCAGGGCGGTTACGAGCAGTACTTC	CASSLSGQGGYEQYF
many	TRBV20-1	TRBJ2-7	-	TGCAGTGCTAGCGGTAGCAAGAAAGCGGAGCAGTACTTC	CSASGSKKAEQYF
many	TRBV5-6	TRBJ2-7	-	TGTGCCAGCAGCTTGGTCACTAGTTCTTCCGAGCAGTACTTC	CASSLVTSSSEQYF
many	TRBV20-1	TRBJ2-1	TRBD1	TGCAGTGCTTTGCCAGGACAGGGGGCTAGGTTCTTC	CSALPGQGARFF
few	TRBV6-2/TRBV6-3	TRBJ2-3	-	TGTGCCAGCAGTGCGGAGGGCCGTGCACGCACAGATACGCAGTATTTT	CASSAEGRARTDTQYF
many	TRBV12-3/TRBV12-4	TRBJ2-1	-	TGTGCCAGCAGTCGGACTTCCTCCCCCTACAATGAGCAGTTCTTC	CASSRTSSPYNEQFF
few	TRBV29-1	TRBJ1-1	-	TGCAGCGTTGACATTATGAACACTGAAGCTTTCTTT	CSVDIMNTEAFF
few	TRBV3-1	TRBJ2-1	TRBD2	TGTGCCAGCAGCCGTAGCGGGCAAACCAATGAGCAGTTCTTC	CASSRSGQTNEQFF
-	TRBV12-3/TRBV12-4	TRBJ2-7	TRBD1	TGTGCCAGCACTCCCGGGACAGCTACCTACGAGCAGTACTTC	CASTPGTATYEQYF
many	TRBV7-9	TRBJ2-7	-	TGTGCCAGCAGCTTAGCGGGCATGAGGGAGCAGTACTTC	CASSLAGMREQYF
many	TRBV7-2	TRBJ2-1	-	TGTGCCAGCAGCTTAGAACTAGCCCAGCAGTTCTTC	CASSLELAQQFF
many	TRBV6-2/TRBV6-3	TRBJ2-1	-	TGTGCCAGCAGCGACTACTACAATGAGCAGTTCTTC	CASSDYYNEQFF
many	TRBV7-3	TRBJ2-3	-	TGTGCCAGCAGAGAGCGGCCCACAGATACGCAGTATTTT	CASRERPTDTQYF
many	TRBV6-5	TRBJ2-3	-	TGTGCCAGCAGTTACGGGAGGACAGATACGCAGTATTTT	CASSYGRTDTQYF
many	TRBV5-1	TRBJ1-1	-	TGCGCCAGCAGCGTACAGGAGAACACTGAAGCTTTCTTT	CASSVQENTEAFF
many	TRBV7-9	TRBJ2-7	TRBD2	TGTGCCAGCAGCCGAGGACTAGGAGGCGAGCAGTACTTC	CASSRGLGGEQYF
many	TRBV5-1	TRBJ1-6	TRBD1	TGCGCCAGCAGCTTCGACAGGGGCGCCGGGAGCTCACCCCTCCACTTT	CASSFDRGAGSSPLHF
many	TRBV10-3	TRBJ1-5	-	TGTGCCATCAGTGAGTCGTATAGCAATCAGCCCCAGCATTTT	CAISESYSNQPQHF
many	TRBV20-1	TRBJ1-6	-	TGCAGTGCACCGGACGGCGGTAAAGCCCTCCACTTT	CSAPDGGKALHF
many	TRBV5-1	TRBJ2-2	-	TGCGCCAGCAGCCTCGGAAACGACGGGGAGCTGTTTTTT	CASSLGNDGELFF
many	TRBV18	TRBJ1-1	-	TGTGCCAGCTCACCGGGCGAGACTGAAGCTTTCTTT	CASSPGETEAFF
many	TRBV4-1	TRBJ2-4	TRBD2	TGCGCCAGCAGCCAGGGAATCGGACTAGCGGGAGGCGGAAGAGCCAAAAACATTCAGTACTTC	CASSQGIGLAGGGRAKNIQYF